The 12 T cell receptor beta chains in this list originate from one sample, sequenced in a study of regulatory T cells in long-lasting Graves disease. Sequencing libraries for TCR beta were prepared with iRepertoire HTBI primers and Arm-PCR of CDR3 regions. Each CDR3 protein is one row after TCRdb ran MiXCR on the multiplex PCR reads. The table records some 330,000 distinct CDR3 sequences, about an eighth of them present only once. Noted time point: newly diagnosed GD, antithyroid drugs for less than 3 months. Preparation of the TCR library used RNA extracted from PBMCs. This sample also appeared in a second study, on T cells in Graves' hyperthyroidism and ophthalmopathy.

The sample was peripheral blood mononuclear cells (PBMCs), taken at new diagnosis, from a patient treated with antithyroid drugs. Every receptor here comes from a woman aged 18-29 years with Graves disease.

This clonotype has a count of ten or more. The chain uses TRBV7-3 and TRBJ1-1; D is perhaps TRBD1 (6 bases). Trimming removed 2 bases at V and 4 bases at J, with 8 bases between. The CDR3 is 13 residues long. The V gene's germline CDR1 is SGHTA and CDR2 FQGTGA. CDR3 bases: TGTGCCAGCAGCTTAGGGACAACCACTGAAGCTTTCTTT. It encodes CASSLGTTTEAFF.

This clonotype has just a few counts. The chain recombines TRBV10-3 with TRBJ2-1, with 9 positions matching TRBD1. The length of the CDR3 is 14 residues. V was clipped by 3 bases and J by 6 bases; unmatched bases: 3. Per germline, CDR1 ENHRY and CDR2 SYGVKD. The chain's CDR3 is CAISDPGQGNEQFF. DNA for the CDR3: TGTGCCATCAGTGACCCGGGACAGGGCAATGAGCAGTTCTTC.

This clonotype appeared a few times. The chain links TRBV15 to TRBJ2-3, with a weak D call TRBD2 (5 bases). Looked up from germline, CDR1 is LNHNV and CDR2 is YYDKDF (reference sequence). With 0 bases removed from V and 6 bases from J, the gap between germline ends came to 7 bases. This CDR3 contains 13 residues. Here the CDR3 reads CATSRDRGDTQYF. CDR3 nucleotide sequence: TGTGCCACCAGCAGAGATAGAGGGGATACGCAGTATTTT.

This clonotype was seen only a few times. V is TRBV7-9 and J is TRBJ1-6; TRBD1 agrees at 8 bases. Losses at the gene ends were 1 base for V and 6 bases for J; bases not matched to a gene: 5. From germline, CDR1 is SEHNR and CDR2 FQNEAQ (reference sequence). CDR3 length: 16 amino acids. CDR3 residues: CASSLVLTGGNSPLHF. CDR3 nucleotides: TGTGCCAGCAGCTTAGTTCTTACAGGGGGTAATTCACCCCTCCACTTT.

This clonotype was observed at least ten times. J is TRBJ1-1 and V is TRBV6-5, with 9 bases lining up with TRBD1. The germline gives CDR1 MNHEY, CDR2 SVGAGI. This CDR3 is 15 amino acids long. The V segment lost 0 bases and the J segment 6 bases; nucleotides outside the gene matches: 5. The chain's CDR3 is CASSYSHRGQAEAFF. The CDR3 DNA reads as TGTGCCAGCAGTTACTCCCACAGGGGGCAGGCTGAAGCTTTCTTT.

This clonotype came up many times. This rearrangement joins TRBV4-1 to TRBJ1-2, with 9 bases identical to TRBD1. V shed 3 bases, J shed 4 bases, and the junction held 9 bases outside the gene matches. The CDR3 runs to 16 residues. CDR1 and CDR2 (germline): MGHRA, YSYEKL. The CDR3 sequence is CASSQTPGQGLYGYTF. The CDR3 DNA is TGCGCCAGCAGCCAGACTCCGGGACAGGGACTCTATGGCTACACCTTC.

This clonotype showed up many times. The chain has TRBV20-1 and TRBJ2-7, with D maybe TRBD1 (6 bases). V was pared by 7 bases and J by 1 base, with 8 bases between. This CDR3 is built from 11 residues. Germline V gives CDR1 DFQATT, CDR2 SNEGSKA (reference sequence). Here the CDR3 reads CSGTGSYEQYF. The CDR3 DNA reads TGCAGTGGTACAGGGTCCTACGAGCAGTACTTC.

This clonotype was counted only a few times. This sequence joins TRBV9 and TRBJ1-4; perhaps TRBD1 as D (5 bases). Trimming removed 4 bases at V and 4 bases at J, with 17 bases between. This CDR3 has 16 residues. The germline V gene encodes CDR1 SGDLS and CDR2 YYNGEE. The CDR3 region has the DNA TGTGCCAGCAGCCAAACGGGGGGAGACCTTAATGAAAAACTGTTTTTT. Amino acid sequence: CASSQTGGDLNEKLFF.

A note on this clonotype: Just one base apart from a much larger clone, this may be a read error. The chain combines TRBV6-1 with TRBJ2-7; no clear D gene. The germline V and J ends were trimmed by 6 bases and 0 bases, with 9 bases remaining between them. The CDR3 has 13 residues. CDR1 and CDR2 (germline): MNHNS, SASEGT. In DNA, the CDR3 is TGTGCCAGCAGCATATTGGGCTCCTACGAGCAGTACTTC. It codes for CASSILGSYEQYF.

With regard to this clonotype: This may come from a read error, since a much larger clone is one base off. This chain joins TRBV2 and TRBJ2-5; D remains unclear. The germline V gene has CDR1 SNHLY and CDR2 FYNNEI. The CDR3 is 14 amino acids. Trimming removed 4 bases at V and 5 bases at J, with 14 bases between. The CDR3, as DNA: TGTGCCAGCAGTGTAGGGTACCCCGCGGAGACCCAGTACTTC. Its protein product is CASSVGYPAETQYF.

This clonotype was picked up many times. This rearrangement joins TRBV5-1 to TRBJ1-2; D call uncertain. This CDR3 has 14 amino acids. V shed 0 bases and J shed 8 bases, with 14 bases lying between them. In germline, CDR1 is SGHRS, CDR2 YFSETQ. The chain's CDR3 is CASSLVSSASGYTF. The CDR3 DNA is TGCGCCAGCAGCTTGGTTTCCAGTGCCTCCGGCTACACCTTC.

V is TRBV7-2 and J is TRBJ1-2, with D unresolved. CDR3 length equals 15 residues. V lost 0 bases and J lost 3, with 11 bases in between. Germline V gives CDR1 SGHTA, CDR2 FQGNSA. The CDR3 loop reads CASSLAWGSHYGYTF. The CDR3 region has the DNA TGTGCCAGCAGCTTAGCGTGGGGATCCCACTATGGCTACACCTTC.